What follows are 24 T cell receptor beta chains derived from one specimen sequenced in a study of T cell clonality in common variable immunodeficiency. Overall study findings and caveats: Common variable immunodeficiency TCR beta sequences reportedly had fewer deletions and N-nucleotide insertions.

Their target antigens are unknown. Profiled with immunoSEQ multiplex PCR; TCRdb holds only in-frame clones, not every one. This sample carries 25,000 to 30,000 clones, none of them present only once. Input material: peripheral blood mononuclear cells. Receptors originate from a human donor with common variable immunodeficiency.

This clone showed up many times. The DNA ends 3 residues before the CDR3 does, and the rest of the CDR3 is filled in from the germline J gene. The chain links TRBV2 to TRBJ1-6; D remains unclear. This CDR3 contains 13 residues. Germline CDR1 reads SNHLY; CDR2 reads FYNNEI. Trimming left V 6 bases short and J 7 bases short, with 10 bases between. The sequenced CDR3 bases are TGTGCCAGCAGAGCGGTGCCAAATTCACCC. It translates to CASRAVPNSP. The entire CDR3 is CASRAVPNSPLHF.

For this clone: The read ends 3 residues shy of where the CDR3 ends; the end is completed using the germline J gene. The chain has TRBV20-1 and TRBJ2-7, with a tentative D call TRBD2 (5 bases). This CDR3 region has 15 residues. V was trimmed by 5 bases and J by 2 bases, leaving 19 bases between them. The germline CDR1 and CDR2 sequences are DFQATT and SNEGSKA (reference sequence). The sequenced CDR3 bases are TGCAGTGCTCATAAGGGTCGGGGAAAGGCCTACGAG. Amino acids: CSAHKGRGKAYE. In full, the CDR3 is CSAHKGRGKAYEQYF.

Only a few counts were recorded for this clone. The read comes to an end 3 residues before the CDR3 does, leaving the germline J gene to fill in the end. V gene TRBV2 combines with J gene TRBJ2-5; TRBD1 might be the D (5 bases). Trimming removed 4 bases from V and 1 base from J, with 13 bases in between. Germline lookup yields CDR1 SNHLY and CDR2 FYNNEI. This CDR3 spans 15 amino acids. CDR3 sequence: CASSGRAGPQETQYF. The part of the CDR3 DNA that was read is TGTGCCAGCAGTGGTCGGGCAGGGCCCCAAGAGACC.

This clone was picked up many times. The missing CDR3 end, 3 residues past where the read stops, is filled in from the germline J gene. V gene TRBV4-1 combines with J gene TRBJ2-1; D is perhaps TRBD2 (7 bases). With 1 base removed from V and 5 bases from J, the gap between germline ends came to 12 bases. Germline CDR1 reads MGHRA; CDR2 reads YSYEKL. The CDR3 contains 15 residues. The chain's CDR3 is CASSQAGAGDNEQFF. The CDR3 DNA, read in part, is TGCGCCAGCAGCCAAGCGGGGGCGGGGGACAATGAG.

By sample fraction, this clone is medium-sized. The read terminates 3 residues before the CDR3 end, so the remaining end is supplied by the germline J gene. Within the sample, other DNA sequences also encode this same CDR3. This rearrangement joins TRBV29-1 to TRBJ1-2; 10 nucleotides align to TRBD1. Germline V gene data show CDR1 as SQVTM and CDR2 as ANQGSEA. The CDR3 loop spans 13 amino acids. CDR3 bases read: TGCAGCGTCCGATTGACAGGGGGCAAGGGC. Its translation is CSVRLTGGKG. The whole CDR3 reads CSVRLTGGKGYTF.

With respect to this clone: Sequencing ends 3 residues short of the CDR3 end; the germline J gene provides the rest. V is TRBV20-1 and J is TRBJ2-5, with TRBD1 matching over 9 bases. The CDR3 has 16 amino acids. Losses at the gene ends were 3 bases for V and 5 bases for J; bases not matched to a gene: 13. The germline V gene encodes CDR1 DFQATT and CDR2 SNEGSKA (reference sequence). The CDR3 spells CSASSVFRTGAETQYF. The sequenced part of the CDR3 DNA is TGCAGTGCTAGTTCAGTATTCCGGACAGGGGCGGAGACC.

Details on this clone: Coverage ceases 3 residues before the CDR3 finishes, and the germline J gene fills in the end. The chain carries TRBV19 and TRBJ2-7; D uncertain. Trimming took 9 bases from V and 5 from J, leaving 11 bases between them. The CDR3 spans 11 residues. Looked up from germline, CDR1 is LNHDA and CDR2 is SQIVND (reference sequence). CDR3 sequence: CARGRSHEQYF. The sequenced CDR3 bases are TGTGCCAGGGGCAGGAGCCACGAG. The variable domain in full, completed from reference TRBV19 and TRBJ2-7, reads DGGITQSPKYLFRKEGQNVTLSCEQNLNHDAMYWYRQDPGQGLRLIYYSQIVNDFQKGDIAEGYSVSREKKESFPLTVTSAQKNPTAFYLCARGRSHEQYFGPGTRLTVT.

CDR3 residues: CASSPTMPTVNTEAFF. The CDR3 bases that were read are TGCGCCAGCAGTCCGACAATGCCAACTGTCAACACTGAA. The J gene is TRBJ1-1, the V gene TRBV23-1; D is undetermined. The CDR3 goes on 3 residues after the read ends, and that part is filled in from the germline J gene. TRBV23-1 is placed among ORFs of uncertain function. The CDR3 contains 16 residues. Deletions cut 4 bases from V and 2 bases from J, with 17 bases between.

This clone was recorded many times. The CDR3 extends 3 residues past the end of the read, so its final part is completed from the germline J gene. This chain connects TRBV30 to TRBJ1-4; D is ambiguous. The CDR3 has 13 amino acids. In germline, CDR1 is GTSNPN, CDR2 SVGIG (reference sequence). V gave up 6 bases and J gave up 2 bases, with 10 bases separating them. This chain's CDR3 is CACSEFTNEKLFF. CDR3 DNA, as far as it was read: TGTGCCTGCTCAGAGTTTACTAATGAAAAA.

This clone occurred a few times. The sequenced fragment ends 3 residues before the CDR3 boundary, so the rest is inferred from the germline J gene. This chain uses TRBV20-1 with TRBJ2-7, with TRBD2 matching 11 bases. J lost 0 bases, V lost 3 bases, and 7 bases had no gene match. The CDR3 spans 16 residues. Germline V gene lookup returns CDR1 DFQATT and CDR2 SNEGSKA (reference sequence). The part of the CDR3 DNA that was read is TGCAGTGCTAGGGCCCCCGGGACTAGCGGCTCCTACGAG. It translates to CSARAPGTSGSYE. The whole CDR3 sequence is CSARAPGTSGSYEQYF.

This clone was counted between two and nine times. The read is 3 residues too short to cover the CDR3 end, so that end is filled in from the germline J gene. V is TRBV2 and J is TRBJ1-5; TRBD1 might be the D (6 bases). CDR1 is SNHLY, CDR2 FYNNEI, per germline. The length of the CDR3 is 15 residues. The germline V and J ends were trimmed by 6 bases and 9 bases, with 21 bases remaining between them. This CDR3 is CASSARDTRWVPQHF. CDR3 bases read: TGTGCCAGCAGCGCTAGGGACACAAGGTGGGTGCCC.

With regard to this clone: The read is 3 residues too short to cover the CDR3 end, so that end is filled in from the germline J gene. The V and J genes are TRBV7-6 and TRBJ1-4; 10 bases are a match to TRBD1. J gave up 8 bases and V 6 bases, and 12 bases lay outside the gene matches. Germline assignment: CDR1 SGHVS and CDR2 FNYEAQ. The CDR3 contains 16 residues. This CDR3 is CASSAGQGTRGEKLFF. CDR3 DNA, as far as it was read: TGTGCCAGCAGTGCGGGACAGGGGACGCGAGGGGAAAAA.

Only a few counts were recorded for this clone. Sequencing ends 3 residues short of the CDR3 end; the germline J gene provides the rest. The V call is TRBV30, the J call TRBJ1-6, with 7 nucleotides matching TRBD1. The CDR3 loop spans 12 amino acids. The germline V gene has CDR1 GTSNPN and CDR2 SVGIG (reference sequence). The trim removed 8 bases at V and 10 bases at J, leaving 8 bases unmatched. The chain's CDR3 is CATSGGLSPLHF. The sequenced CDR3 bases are TGTGCCACCTCAGGGGGGCTCTCACCC.

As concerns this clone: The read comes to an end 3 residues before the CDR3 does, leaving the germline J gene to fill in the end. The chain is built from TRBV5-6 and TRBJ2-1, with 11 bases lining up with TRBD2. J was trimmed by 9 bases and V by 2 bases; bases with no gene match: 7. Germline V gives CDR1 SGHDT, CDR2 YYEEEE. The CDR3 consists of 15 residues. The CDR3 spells CASSLIVAGGPEQFF. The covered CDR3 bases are TGTGCCAGCAGCTTAATAGTAGCGGGGGGGCCTGAG. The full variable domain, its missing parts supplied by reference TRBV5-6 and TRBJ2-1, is DAGVTQSPTHLIKTRGQQVTLRCSPKSGHDTVSWYQQALGQGPQFIFQYYEEEERQRGNFPDRFSGHQFPNYSSELNVNALLLGDSALYLCASSLIVAGGPEQFFGPGTRLTVL.

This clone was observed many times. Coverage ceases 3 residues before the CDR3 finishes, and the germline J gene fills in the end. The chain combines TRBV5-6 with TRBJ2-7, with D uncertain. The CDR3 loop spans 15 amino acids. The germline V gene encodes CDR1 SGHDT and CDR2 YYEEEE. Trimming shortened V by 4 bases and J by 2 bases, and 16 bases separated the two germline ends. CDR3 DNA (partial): TGTGCCAGCAGCCCCCCCGCGGCCTCCCCCTACGAG. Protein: CASSPPAASPYE. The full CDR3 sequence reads CASSPPAASPYEQYF.

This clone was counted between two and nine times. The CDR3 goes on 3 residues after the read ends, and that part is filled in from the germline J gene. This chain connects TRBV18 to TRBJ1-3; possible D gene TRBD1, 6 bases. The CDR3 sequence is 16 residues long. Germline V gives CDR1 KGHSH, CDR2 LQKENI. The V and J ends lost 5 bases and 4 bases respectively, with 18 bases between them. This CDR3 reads CASSTDSQFRGNTIYF. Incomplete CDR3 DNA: TGTGCCAGCTCAACGGACAGTCAATTTAGGGGAAACACC. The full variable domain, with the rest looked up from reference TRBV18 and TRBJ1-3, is NAGVMQNPRHLVRRRGQEARLRCSPMKGHSHVYWYRQLPEEGLKFMVYLQKENIIDESGMPKERFSAEFPKEGPSILRIQQVVRGDSAAYFCASSTDSQFRGNTIYFGEGSWLTVV.

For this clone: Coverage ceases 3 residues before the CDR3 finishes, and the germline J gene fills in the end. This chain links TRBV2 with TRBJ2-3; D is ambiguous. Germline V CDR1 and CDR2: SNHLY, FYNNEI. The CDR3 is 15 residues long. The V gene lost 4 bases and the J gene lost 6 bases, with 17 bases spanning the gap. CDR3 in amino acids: CASSVQRTKTDTQYF. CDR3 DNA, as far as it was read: TGTGCCAGCAGTGTCCAGCGAACAAAGACGGATACG.

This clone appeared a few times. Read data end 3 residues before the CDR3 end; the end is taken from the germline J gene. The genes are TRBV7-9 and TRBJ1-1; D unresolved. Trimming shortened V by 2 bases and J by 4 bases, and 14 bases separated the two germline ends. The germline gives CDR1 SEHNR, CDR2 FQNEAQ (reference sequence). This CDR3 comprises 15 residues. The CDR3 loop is CASSLYLGRGTEAFF. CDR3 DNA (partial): TGTGCCAGCAGCTTATATTTGGGCCGGGGCACTGAA. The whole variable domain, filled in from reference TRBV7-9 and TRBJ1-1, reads DTGVSQNPRHKITKRGQNVTFRCDPISEHNRLYWYRQTLGQGPEFLTYFQNEAQLEKSRLLSDRFSAERPKGSFSTLEIQRTEQGDSAMYLCASSLYLGRGTEAFFGQGTRLTVV.

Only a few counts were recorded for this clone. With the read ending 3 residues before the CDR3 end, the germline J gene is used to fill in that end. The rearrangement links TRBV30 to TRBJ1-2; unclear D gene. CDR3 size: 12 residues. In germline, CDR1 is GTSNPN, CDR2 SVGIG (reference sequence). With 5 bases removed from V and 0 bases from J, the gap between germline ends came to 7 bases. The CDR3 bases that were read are TGTGCCTGGCAGGCCTCTAACTATGGC. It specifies CAWQASNYG. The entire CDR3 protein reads CAWQASNYGYTF.

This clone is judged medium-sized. CDR3 region: CASSYGGGLAEAFF. CDR3 DNA (partial): TGTGCCAGCAGCTATGGGGGGGGGCTCGCTGAA. The chain joins TRBV9 to TRBJ1-1, with a possible D match to TRBD1 (6 bases). The read finishes 3 residues shy of the CDR3 end, and the germline J gene is used to complete it. Germline V lookup: CDR1 SGDLS, CDR2 YYNGEE. There are 14 residues in the CDR3. V gave up 4 bases and J gave up 6 bases, with 16 bases separating them.

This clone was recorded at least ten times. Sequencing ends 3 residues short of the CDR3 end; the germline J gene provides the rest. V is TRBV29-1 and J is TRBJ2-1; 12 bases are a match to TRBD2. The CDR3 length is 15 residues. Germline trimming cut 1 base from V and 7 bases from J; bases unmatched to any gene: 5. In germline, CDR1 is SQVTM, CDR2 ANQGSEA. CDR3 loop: CSVEVGLAGGNEQFF. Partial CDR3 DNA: TGCAGCGTTGAAGTTGGGCTAGCGGGGGGGAATGAG.

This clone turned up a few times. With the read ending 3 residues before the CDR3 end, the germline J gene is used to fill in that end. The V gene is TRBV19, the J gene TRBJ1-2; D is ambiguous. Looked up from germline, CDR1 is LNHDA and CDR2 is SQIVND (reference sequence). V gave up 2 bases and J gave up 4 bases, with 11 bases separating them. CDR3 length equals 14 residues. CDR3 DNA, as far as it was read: TGTGCCAGTAGTATAACGGCGGGCCCCTATGGC. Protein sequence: CASSITAGPYG. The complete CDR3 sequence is CASSITAGPYGYTF.

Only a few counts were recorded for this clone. CDR3: CASSGTAQRNSPLHF. The sequenced CDR3 bases are TGTGCCAGCAGTGGGACAGCTCAACGAAATTCACCC. The chain has TRBV2 and TRBJ1-6; D perhaps matches TRBD1 (6 bases). The CDR3 goes on 3 residues after the read ends, and that part is filled in from the germline J gene. This CDR3 comprises 15 residues. Germline V lookup: CDR1 SNHLY, CDR2 FYNNEI. The V and J ends lost 4 bases and 7 bases respectively, with 14 bases between them.

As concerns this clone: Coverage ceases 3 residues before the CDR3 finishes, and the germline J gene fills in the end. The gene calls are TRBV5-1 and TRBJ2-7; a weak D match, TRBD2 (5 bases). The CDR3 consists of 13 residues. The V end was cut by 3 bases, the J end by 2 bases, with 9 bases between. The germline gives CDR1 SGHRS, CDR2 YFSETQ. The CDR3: CASSWSSAYEQYF. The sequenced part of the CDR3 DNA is TGCGCCAGCAGCTGGAGTAGCGCCTACGAG.